This passage covers 8 T cell receptor beta chains from one sample sequenced in a study of early T cells in non-severe SARS-CoV-2 infection. From the 5' RACE reads, TCRdb called clonotypes with MiXCR, one entry per CDR3 protein. The repertoire holds some 66,000 distinct CDR3 sequences, with under 15% as singletons. The sequencing sample was made of whole blood. These receptors all stem from an adult who was a healthcare worker with PCR-confirmed SARS-CoV-2 infection or an uninfected control (not recorded which).

This clonotype was observed at least ten times. V and J are TRBV5-1 and TRBJ2-7, with D perhaps matching TRBD1 (5 bases). This CDR3 region has 14 residues. Trimming stripped 0 bases from V and 0 bases from J, with 7 bases between. CDR1 is SGHRS, CDR2 YFSETQ, per germline. The CDR3 reads CASSLDRSSYEQYF. DNA of the CDR3: TGCGCCAGCAGCTTGGACAGGAGCTCCTACGAGCAGTACTTC.

In its sample, this clonotype was seen a few times. The rearrangement joins TRBV5-1 to TRBJ1-1, with TRBD1 matching 7 bases. CDR1 is SGHRS and CDR2 is YFSETQ in the germline V gene. The trim removed 5 bases at V and 1 base at J, leaving 8 bases unmatched. The CDR3 is 15 residues long. In nucleotides, the CDR3 is TGCGCCAGCAGATGGGGACAGACAACGAACACTGAAGCTTTCTTT. Protein product: CASRWGQTTNTEAFF.

In its sample, this clonotype was seen a few times. The chain joins TRBV7-2 to TRBJ2-7, with 9 positions matching TRBD2. The CDR3 is 16 residues long. CDR1 is SGHTA, CDR2 FQGNSA, per germline. V shed 5 bases and J 1 base; nucleotides not matched to a gene: 9. The CDR3, as DNA: TGTGCCAGCAGCCCGAATAGCGGGAGTTTATCCTACGAGCAGTACTTC. It yields the protein CASSPNSGSLSYEQYF.

Ten or more counts support this clonotype. This chain links TRBV7-6 with TRBJ2-1; 8 bases match TRBD2. Germline-derived CDR1 and CDR2 are SGHVS and FNYEAQ. The CDR3 contains 16 residues. The V and J ends lost 4 bases and 4 bases, in that order; junction bases with no gene match: 9. The CDR3 spells CASSSSSGGRYNEQFF. The CDR3 DNA follows: TGTGCCAGCAGCTCCTCGAGCGGGGGCCGTTACAATGAGCAGTTCTTC.

This clonotype has only one observation. V is TRBV5-1 and J is TRBJ2-1, with 10 bases identical to TRBD1. V dropped 4 bases and J dropped 8; count of bases not matched to a gene: 3. The CDR3 contains 13 residues. CDR1 SGHRS and CDR2 YFSETQ come from the germline V gene. Written as DNA, the CDR3 is TGCGCCAGCAGCGGCGGACAGGGGGATGAGCAGTTCTTC. Translation: CASSGGQGDEQFF.

The J gene is TRBJ2-5, the V gene TRBV7-2; 7 positions match TRBD2. The ends lost 1 base at V and 1 base at J; junction bases unmatched: 3. Germline CDR1 is SGHTA and CDR2 is FQGNSA. The length of the CDR3 is 15 residues. CDR3 bases: TGTGCCAGCAGCTTAGGACCTAGCGGCCAAGAGACCCAGTACTTC. Translating gives CASSLGPSGQETQYF. The whole variable domain, remainder taken from reference TRBV7-2 and TRBJ2-5, is GAGVSQSPSNKVTEKGKDVELRCDPISGHTALYWYRQSLGQGLEFLIYFQGNSAPDKSGLPSDRFSAERTGGSVSTLTIQRTQQEDSAVYLCASSLGPSGQETQYFGPGTRLLVL.

This clonotype was detected a few times. This sequence joins TRBV7-2 and TRBJ1-1; 8 bases are a match to TRBD1. Trimming took 5 bases from V and 4 from J; bases not matched to a gene: 3. CDR1 is SGHTA and CDR2 is FQGNSA in the germline V gene. CDR3 length: 13 residues. The CDR3 loop is CASSATGGTEAFF. Here the CDR3 DNA reads TGTGCCAGCAGCGCCACAGGGGGCACTGAAGCTTTCTTT.

In this sample, this clonotype turned up many times. This chain links TRBV29-1 with TRBJ2-1; D unresolved. The germline gives CDR1 SQVTM, CDR2 ANQGSEA. CDR3 length: 14 amino acids. V was cut by 4 bases and J by 2 bases, with 12 bases left in between. DNA for the CDR3: TGCAGCGTTGTAGCTAGAAAAACCTACAATGAGCAGTTCTTC. Translated, it gives CSVVARKTYNEQFF.